These 10 T cell receptor beta chains originate from one sample sequenced in a study of blood T cell repertoires in COVID-19. Assay used: immunoSEQ multiplex PCR; TCRdb lists only in-frame clones, some missing. The table has 85,000 to 120,000 clones, 71% seen once. The sample taken for sequencing was peripheral blood. These receptors were taken from a human donor with acute or convalescent COVID-19. The donor label of this sample is uncertain.

The rearrangement links TRBV12-5 to TRBJ2-7, with a tentative D call TRBD1 (6 bases). The CDR3 totals 16 residues. Trimming pared 2 bases from V and 2 bases from J, leaving 16 bases between. The V gene's germline CDR1 is LGHNT and CDR2 FRNRAP. CDR3 DNA: TGTGCTAGTGGTTTGTCCCAGGGGCCTCTGACCTACGAGCAGTACGTC. Encoded protein: CASGLSQGPLTYEQYV.

CDR3 residues: CASIGQGGARSPEAFF. The CDR3 coding sequence is TGTGCCAGCATCGGACAGGGGGGAGCTCGGAGCCCTGAAGCTTTCTTT. The V and J genes are TRBV7-9 and TRBJ1-1; TRBD1 agrees at 10 bases. This CDR3 region has 16 residues. Germline CDR1 is SEHNR and CDR2 is FQNEAQ (reference sequence). V was clipped by 7 bases and J by 6 bases; unmatched bases: 14.

The V and J genes are TRBV27 and TRBJ2-2, with D possibly matching TRBD1 (5 bases). Germline V gene data show CDR1 as MNHEY and CDR2 as SMNVEV (reference sequence). The CDR3 is 13 residues long. Trimming took 5 bases from V and 4 from J, leaving 8 bases between them. CDR3 in amino acids: CASSRGSTGELFF. The CDR3 DNA reads as TGTGCCAGCAGTAGGGGCAGCACCGGGGAGCTGTTTTTT.

The J gene is TRBJ2-7, the V gene TRBV7-8, with D possibly being TRBD2 (7 bases). Germline assignment: CDR1 SGHVS and CDR2 FQNEAQ. CDR3 size: 17 residues. Between the trimmed V and J ends, which lost 2 bases and 4 bases, there was a span of 21 bases. The DNA for the CDR3 is TGTGCCAGCAGCTTACATTCTTACGGGGGGCCAAATTACGAGCAGTACGTC. Translated, it gives CASSLHSYGGPNYEQYV.

The rearrangement uses TRBV19 and TRBJ2-7; D may be TRBD2 (6 bases). CDR1 is LNHDA and CDR2 is SQIVND in the germline V gene (reference sequence). The CDR3 runs 10 residues. CDR3 DNA sequence: TGCCGGGGGAACTCCTACGAGCAGTACGTC. Protein sequence: CRGNSYEQYV.

The chain uses TRBV3-1 (or the pseudogene TRBV3-2) and TRBJ1-2, with 8 nucleotides matching TRBD1. Germline lookup yields CDR1 LGHDT and CDR2 YNNKEL (reference sequence). J gave up 5 bases and V 0 bases, and 8 bases lay outside the gene matches. The CDR3 has 16 residues. The CDR3 coding sequence is TGTGCCAGCAGCCAAGATCCCCGGCAGGGGGCTTATGGCTACACCTTC. Translating gives CASSQDPRQGAYGYTF.

Concerning this clone itself: It may be a read error: a sequence one base away is much more abundant. The rearrangement uses TRBV23-1 and TRBJ2-1; D not certain. TRBV23-1 is placed among ORFs of uncertain function. Trimming took 8 bases from V and 8 from J, leaving 7 bases between them. The CDR3 length is 10 residues. CDR3 protein: CASPQDEQFF. DNA of the CDR3: TGCGCCAGCCCCCAGGATGAGCAGTTCTTC.

V gene TRBV18 combines with J gene TRBJ1-2, with D uncertain. From germline, CDR1 is KGHSH and CDR2 LQKENI. The V gene lost 6 bases and the J gene lost 7 bases, with 15 bases spanning the gap. CDR3 length: 13 amino acids. The DNA for the CDR3 is TGTGCCAGCTCCACCTCTAGCGGTAGTGGCTACACCTTC. This gives the protein CASSTSSGSGYTF.

This clone was observed once. The V gene is TRBV6-5, the J gene TRBJ1-4; D possibly corresponds to TRBD1 (5 bases). CDR1 and CDR2 from the germline V gene are MNHEY and SVGAGI. This CDR3 is built from 15 residues. Trimming pared 5 bases from V and 7 bases from J, leaving 17 bases between. CDR3 residues: CASSPGTVAAEKLFF. As DNA, the CDR3 is TGTGCCAGCAGTCCCGGGACTGTGGCGGCTGAAAAACTGTTTTTT.

This clone was seen at least ten times. The chain has TRBV7-9 and TRBJ1-1; D is undetermined. The CDR3 runs 15 residues. Germline lookup yields CDR1 SEHNR and CDR2 FQNEAQ (reference sequence). V lost 1 base to trimming and J lost 1 base, with 10 bases between them. As DNA, the CDR3 is TGTGCCAGCAGCTTAGACGGCAGGTCGAACACTGAAGCTTTCTTT. Amino acid sequence: CASSLDGRSNTEAFF.